Listed below are T cell receptor beta chains from one sample, sequenced in a study of cytomegalovirus exposure and HLA in healthy donors. Method: immunoSEQ multiplex PCR; TCRdb's copy keeps in-frame clones and lacks some. The repertoire table contains tens of thousands of clones. Sequences were obtained from PBMCs. These receptor sequences come from a man aged 35 to 55 in good health and CMV-seronegative. CDR3s include the opening cysteine and the closing phenylalanine or tryptophan. A D gene is named only where the DNA matches it firmly.

d_gene: TRBD1
v_gene: TRBV6-5
j_gene: TRBJ1-1
CDR3nt: TGTGCCAGCAGCTACGGAGGACAGGCGGGGACAGCTTTCTTT
CDR3aa: CASSYGGQAGTAFF

d_gene: TRBD1
v_gene: TRBV5-1
j_gene: TRBJ1-1
CDR3nt: TGCGCCAGCAGCAAAACGGGACAGAGTTCGGACACTGAAGCTTTCTTT
CDR3aa: CASSKTGQSSDTEAFF

d_gene: TRBD1
v_gene: TRBV4-1
j_gene: TRBJ1-2
CDR3nt: TGCGCCAGCACCCCAATCGGGACAGCGATTAACTATGGCTACACCTTC
CDR3aa: CASTPIGTAINYGYTF

d_gene: -
v_gene: TRBV28
j_gene: TRBJ1-1
CDR3nt: TGTGCCAGCAGTCCGTTGGGGGCAGCTTTCTTT
CDR3aa: CASSPLGAAFF

d_gene: -
v_gene: TRBV6-5
j_gene: TRBJ1-2
CDR3nt: TGTGCCAGCAGTTATTCCCAGGGGTACTATGGCTACACCTTC
CDR3aa: CASSYSQGYYGYTF

d_gene: -
v_gene: TRBV5-1
j_gene: TRBJ1-3
CDR3nt: TGCGCCAGCAGCACTGCAGGGTCCTCTGGAAACACCATATATTTT
CDR3aa: CASSTAGSSGNTIYF

d_gene: -
v_gene: TRBV7-6
j_gene: TRBJ2-2
CDR3nt: TGTGCCAGCAGCTCCCTATCCGTCACCGGGGAGCTGTTTTTT
CDR3aa: CASSSLSVTGELFF

d_gene: -
v_gene: TRBV13
j_gene: TRBJ1-3
CDR3nt: TGTGCCAGCACTTCGGGCAGGGGATATTTTAACACCATATATTTT
CDR3aa: CASTSGRGYFNTIYF

d_gene: -
v_gene: TRBV2
j_gene: TRBJ1-3
CDR3nt: TGTGCCAGCAACTACCGGTATGTTCGGAGCTCTGGAAACACCATATATTTT
CDR3aa: CASNYRYVRSSGNTIYF

d_gene: -
v_gene: TRBV2
j_gene: TRBJ2-2
CDR3nt: TGTGCCAGCACCCTACTCCGCTCTAACACCGGGGAGCTGTTTTTT
CDR3aa: CASTLLRSNTGELFF

d_gene: -
v_gene: TRBV10-1
j_gene: TRBJ1-1
CDR3nt: TGCGCCAGCAGCACGGGAGTTGAAGCTTTCTTT
CDR3aa: CASSTGVEAFF

d_gene: TRBD1
v_gene: TRBV11-3
j_gene: TRBJ2-2
CDR3nt: TGTGCCAGCAGCACCGGGACAGGGGACACCGGGGAGCTGTTTTTT
CDR3aa: CASSTGTGDTGELFF

d_gene: TRBD1
v_gene: TRBV19
j_gene: TRBJ1-5
CDR3nt: TGTGCCAGTAGTATACGGGGACAGGGGGTAGGCAATCAGCCCCAGCATTTT
CDR3aa: CASSIRGQGVGNQPQHF

d_gene: -
v_gene: TRBV27
j_gene: TRBJ2-7
CDR3nt: TGTGCCAGCAGCGGTCTAGCGAATGAGCAGTACTTC
CDR3aa: CASSGLANEQYF

d_gene: TRBD1
v_gene: TRBV7-6
j_gene: TRBJ2-7
CDR3nt: TGTGCCAGCAGCCCACGCCGGGACAGGGGGGACGAGCAGTACTTC
CDR3aa: CASSPRRDRGDEQYF

d_gene: TRBD2
v_gene: TRBV7-9
j_gene: TRBJ2-1
CDR3nt: TGTGCCAGCAGCCCTAGGCTAGCGGGGTCCAATGAGCAGTTCTTC
CDR3aa: CASSPRLAGSNEQFF

d_gene: -
v_gene: TRBV5-1
j_gene: TRBJ1-1
CDR3nt: TGCGCCAGCAGCCGGGTGGGGGGATTCACCCTGAACACTGAAGCTTTCTTT
CDR3aa: CASSRVGGFTLNTEAFF

d_gene: TRBD1
v_gene: TRBV6-5
j_gene: TRBJ2-2
CDR3nt: TGTGCCCGATGGACAGGGGGTCCCGGGGAGCTGTTTTTT
CDR3aa: CARWTGGPGELFF

d_gene: TRBD1
v_gene: TRBV5-1
j_gene: TRBJ1-4
CDR3nt: TGCGCCAGCAGCGCACAACAGGGGGCGTTTGAAAAACTGTTTTTT
CDR3aa: CASSAQQGAFEKLFF

d_gene: TRBD1
v_gene: TRBV30
j_gene: TRBJ1-2
CDR3nt: TGTGCCTGGCAGGCCTTCGGACAGGGAAACGCTTATGGCTACACCTTC
CDR3aa: CAWQAFGQGNAYGYTF

d_gene: -
v_gene: TRBV30
j_gene: TRBJ1-3
CDR3nt: TGTGCCTGGAGCGCAGGGAACTCTGGAAACACCATATATTTT
CDR3aa: CAWSAGNSGNTIYF

d_gene: -
v_gene: TRBV18
j_gene: TRBJ1-2
CDR3nt: TGTGCCAGCTCACCACGCCTATATGGCTACACCTTC
CDR3aa: CASSPRLYGYTF

d_gene: -
v_gene: TRBV4-1
j_gene: TRBJ1-6
CDR3nt: TGCGCCAGCAGCCGATCACAGCTCTATAATTCACCCCTCCACTTT
CDR3aa: CASSRSQLYNSPLHF

d_gene: TRBD1
v_gene: TRBV11-1
j_gene: TRBJ1-2
CDR3nt: TGTGCCAGCAGCTCCCTCCAGGGGGCGCCGAACTATGGCTACACCTTC
CDR3aa: CASSSLQGAPNYGYTF

d_gene: TRBD2
v_gene: TRBV29-1
j_gene: TRBJ2-3
CDR3nt: TGCAGCGGATCACTAGCGGGGGGTGGAGATACGCAGTATTTT
CDR3aa: CSGSLAGGGDTQYF

d_gene: TRBD1
v_gene: TRBV28
j_gene: TRBJ1-6
CDR3nt: TGTGCCAGCAGTTACCGGACAGGGGAAGCCACCTATAATTCACCCCTCCACTTT
CDR3aa: CASSYRTGEATYNSPLHF

d_gene: TRBD2
v_gene: TRBV30
j_gene: TRBJ2-3
CDR3nt: TGTGCCTGGAGTAGCGGGGGGGCTACAGATACGCAGTATTTT
CDR3aa: CAWSSGGATDTQYF

d_gene: TRBD2
v_gene: TRBV28
j_gene: TRBJ2-1
CDR3nt: TGTGCCAGCACAAGTGCGGGGGGGCCCGACTCCTACAATGAGCAGTTCTTC
CDR3aa: CASTSAGGPDSYNEQFF

d_gene: -
v_gene: TRBV30
j_gene: TRBJ1-2
CDR3nt: TGTGCCTGGAGTGCTGGAGCGAACTATGGCTACACCTTC
CDR3aa: CAWSAGANYGYTF

d_gene: -
v_gene: TRBV2
j_gene: TRBJ2-2
CDR3nt: TGTGCCAGCAGTGTACAGACCGGGGAGCTGTTTTTT
CDR3aa: CASSVQTGELFF

d_gene: TRBD1
v_gene: TRBV5-6
j_gene: TRBJ2-5
CDR3nt: TGTGCCAGCAGCTTCCAACAGGGGACAGAGACCCAGTACTTC
CDR3aa: CASSFQQGTETQYF

d_gene: -
v_gene: TRBV6-5
j_gene: TRBJ1-2
CDR3nt: TGTGCGGCAAAGGGAGCGTATGGCTACACCTTC
CDR3aa: CAAKGAYGYTF

d_gene: -
v_gene: TRBV19
j_gene: TRBJ1-1
CDR3nt: TGTGCCAGTAGTATGACAGGGAACACTGAAGCTTTCTTT
CDR3aa: CASSMTGNTEAFF

d_gene: -
v_gene: TRBV4-2
j_gene: TRBJ2-5
CDR3nt: TGTGCCAGCAGCCAAGATAAAAGGAGCCAAGAGACCCAGTACTTC
CDR3aa: CASSQDKRSQETQYF

d_gene: -
v_gene: TRBV18
j_gene: TRBJ2-3
CDR3nt: TGTGCCAGCTCTGTCGGGGGTGCTAGCACAGATACGCAGTATTTT
CDR3aa: CASSVGGASTDTQYF

d_gene: TRBD1
v_gene: TRBV7-8
j_gene: TRBJ1-6
CDR3nt: TGTGCCAGCAGCCCGGACAGGGCACGGATACCCCTCCACTTT
CDR3aa: CASSPDRARIPLHF

d_gene: -
v_gene: TRBV5-4
j_gene: TRBJ2-5
CDR3nt: TGTGCCAGCAGCTGGGGAGCGTTGTACCAAGAGACCCAGTACTTC
CDR3aa: CASSWGALYQETQYF

d_gene: -
v_gene: TRBV2
j_gene: TRBJ1-1
CDR3nt: TGTGCCAGCAGTGAAGCGTGGCAGCGACCGAACACTGAAGCTTTCTTT
CDR3aa: CASSEAWQRPNTEAFF

d_gene: TRBD1
v_gene: TRBV6-4
j_gene: TRBJ1-5
CDR3nt: TGTGCCAGCAGTGCCGGGGGGACAGGGCTTTTTGGCAATCAGCCCCAGCATTTT
CDR3aa: CASSAGGTGLFGNQPQHF

d_gene: -
v_gene: TRBV6-5
j_gene: TRBJ1-5
CDR3nt: TGTGCCAGCAGTTACTCGACGGGGAGCAATCAGCCCCAGCATTTT
CDR3aa: CASSYSTGSNQPQHF

d_gene: TRBD1
v_gene: TRBV11-3
j_gene: TRBJ1-1
CDR3nt: TGTGCCAGCAGCCTGACAGGGCCGAACACTGAAGCTTTCTTT
CDR3aa: CASSLTGPNTEAFF

d_gene: -
v_gene: TRBV27
j_gene: TRBJ2-3
CDR3nt: TGTGCCAGCAGTTTACTTAGAGTAGCCGCAGATACGCAGTATTTT
CDR3aa: CASSLLRVAADTQYF

d_gene: TRBD1
v_gene: TRBV9
j_gene: TRBJ2-7
CDR3nt: TGTGCCAGCAGCGTAGTGGGGGACAGGGGCTACGAGCAGTACTTC
CDR3aa: CASSVVGDRGYEQYF